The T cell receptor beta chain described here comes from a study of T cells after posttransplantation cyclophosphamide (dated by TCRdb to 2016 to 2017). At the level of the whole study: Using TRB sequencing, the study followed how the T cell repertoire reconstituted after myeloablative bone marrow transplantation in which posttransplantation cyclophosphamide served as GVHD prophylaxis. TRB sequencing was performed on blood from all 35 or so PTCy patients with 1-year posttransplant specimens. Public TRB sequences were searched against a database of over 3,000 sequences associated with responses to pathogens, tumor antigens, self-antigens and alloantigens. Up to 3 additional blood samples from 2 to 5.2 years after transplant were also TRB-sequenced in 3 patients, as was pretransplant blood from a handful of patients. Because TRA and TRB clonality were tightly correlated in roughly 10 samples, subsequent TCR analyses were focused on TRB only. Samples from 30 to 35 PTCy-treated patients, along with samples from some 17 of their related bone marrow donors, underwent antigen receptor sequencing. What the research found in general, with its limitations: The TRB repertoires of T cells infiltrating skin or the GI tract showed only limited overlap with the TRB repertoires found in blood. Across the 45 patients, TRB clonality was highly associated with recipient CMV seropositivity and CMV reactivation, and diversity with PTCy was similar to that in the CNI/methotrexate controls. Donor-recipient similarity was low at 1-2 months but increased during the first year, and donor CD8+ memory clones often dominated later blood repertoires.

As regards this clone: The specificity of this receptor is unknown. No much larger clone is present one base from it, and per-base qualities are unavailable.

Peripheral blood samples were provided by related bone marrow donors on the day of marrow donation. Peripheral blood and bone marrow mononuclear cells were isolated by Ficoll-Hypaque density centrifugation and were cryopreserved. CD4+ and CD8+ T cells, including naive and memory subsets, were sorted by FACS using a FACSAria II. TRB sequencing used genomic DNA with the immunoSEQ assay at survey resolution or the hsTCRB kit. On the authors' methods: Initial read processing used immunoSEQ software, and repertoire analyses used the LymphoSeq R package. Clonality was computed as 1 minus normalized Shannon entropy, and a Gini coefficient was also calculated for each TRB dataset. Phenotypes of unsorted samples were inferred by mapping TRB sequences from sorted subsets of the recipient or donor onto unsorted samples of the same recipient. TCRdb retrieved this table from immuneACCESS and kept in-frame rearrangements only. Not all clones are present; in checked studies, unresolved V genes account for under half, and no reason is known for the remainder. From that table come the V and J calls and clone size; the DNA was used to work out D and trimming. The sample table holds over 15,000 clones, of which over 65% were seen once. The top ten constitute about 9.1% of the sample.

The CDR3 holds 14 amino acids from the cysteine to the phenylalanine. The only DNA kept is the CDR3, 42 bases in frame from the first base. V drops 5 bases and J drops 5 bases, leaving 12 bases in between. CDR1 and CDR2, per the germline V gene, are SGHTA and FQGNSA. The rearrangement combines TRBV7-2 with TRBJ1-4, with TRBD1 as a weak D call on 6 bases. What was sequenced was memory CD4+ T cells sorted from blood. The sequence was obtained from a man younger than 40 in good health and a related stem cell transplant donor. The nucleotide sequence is TGTGCCAGCAGCCGATCCCAGGGGAATGAAAAACTGTTTTTT. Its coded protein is CASSRSQGNEKLFF. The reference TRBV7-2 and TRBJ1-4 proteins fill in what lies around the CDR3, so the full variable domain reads GAGVSQSPSNKVTEKGKDVELRCDPISGHTALYWYRQSLGQGLEFLIYFQGNSAPDKSGLPSDRFSAERTGGSVSTLTIQRTQQEDSAVYLCASSRSQGNEKLFFGSGTQLSVL.